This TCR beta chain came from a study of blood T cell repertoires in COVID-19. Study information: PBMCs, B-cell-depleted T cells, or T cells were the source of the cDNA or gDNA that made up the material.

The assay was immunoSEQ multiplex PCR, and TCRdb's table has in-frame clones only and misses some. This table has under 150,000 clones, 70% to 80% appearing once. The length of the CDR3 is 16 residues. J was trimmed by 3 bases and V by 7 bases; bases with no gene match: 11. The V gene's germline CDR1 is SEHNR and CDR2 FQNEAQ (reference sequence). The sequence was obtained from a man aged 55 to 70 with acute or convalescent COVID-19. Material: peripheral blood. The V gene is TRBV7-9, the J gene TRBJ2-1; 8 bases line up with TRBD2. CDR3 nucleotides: TGTGCCAGCATCTCCAGGGACGGGGGGGTCTACAATGAGCAGTTCTTC. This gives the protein CASISRDGGVYNEQFF.